A single sample is the source of the 17 T cell receptor beta chains below, sequenced in a study of OX40 agonist ivuxolimab in advanced cancers. Measured with immunoSEQ multiplex PCR; TCRdb has only the in-frame clones, and not every one. Here the sample spans 57,000 or so clones, just under 85% being singletons. The sequencing here drew on CD4+ or CD8+ T cells sorted from blood, taken in a trial of the OX40 agonist ivuxolimab. The source of these receptors is an adult with an advanced solid tumor such as melanoma, head and neck, liver or kidney cancer.

The J gene is TRBJ2-7, the V gene TRBV5-1; 7 positions agree with TRBD1. Per germline, CDR1 SGHRS and CDR2 YFSETQ. The J segment lost 5 bases and the V segment lost 5 bases, leaving 13 bases of the junction unmatched. The CDR3 is 15 residues long. The CDR3 sequence is CASSGDGQAPDEQYF. CDR3 nucleotide sequence: TGCGCCAGCAGTGGGGACGGACAGGCTCCCGACGAGCAGTACTTC.

This clone was recorded only once. The rearrangement uses TRBV4-1 and TRBJ1-2; tentative D call: TRBD1 (5 bases). Germline CDR1 and CDR2: MGHRA and YSYEKL. Trimming cost V 4 bases and J 5 bases, with 23 bases left between them. The CDR3 runs 17 residues. The CDR3 loop is CASSRAAGTVDSYGYTF. CDR3 sequence (DNA): TGCGCCAGCAGCCGCGCAGCGGGGACTGTGGATTCTTATGGCTACACCTTC.

The V call is TRBV4-1, the J call TRBJ2-7; the D is unclear. Germline values: CDR1 MGHRA, CDR2 YSYEKL. Trimming left V 1 base short and J 3 bases short, with 10 bases between. The CDR3 loop spans 14 amino acids. CDR3 region: CASSQGEDLYEQYF. The CDR3 region has the DNA TGCGCCAGCAGCCAAGGGGAAGACCTCTACGAGCAGTACTTC.

The chain carries TRBV9 and TRBJ1-2; tentatively, D is TRBD1 (6 bases). Trimming cost V 2 bases and J 5 bases, with 22 bases left between them. This CDR3 comprises 17 residues. CDR1 is SGDLS and CDR2 is YYNGEE in the germline V gene. The CDR3 here is CASSVGARGDLSYGYTF. CDR3 DNA sequence: TGTGCCAGCAGCGTGGGAGCCAGGGGCGATCTTTCGTATGGCTACACCTTC.

The chain links TRBV11-3 to TRBJ2-3; 8 nucleotides agree with TRBD1. Germline CDR1 and CDR2: SGHNT and YENEEA. This CDR3 has 14 residues. The ends lost 2 bases at V and 5 bases at J; junction bases unmatched: 3. The DNA for the CDR3 is TGTGCCAGCAGCTTACAGGGGGCGATAGATACGCAGTATTTT. Translating it yields CASSLQGAIDTQYF.

This chain joins TRBV11-2 and TRBJ2-1, with unresolved D. Looked up from germline, CDR1 is SGHAT and CDR2 is FQNNGV. Trimming took off 3 bases at V and 0 bases at J, with 3 bases between the two ends. This CDR3 spans 13 amino acids. DNA of the CDR3: TGTGCCAGCAGCTTTAGCTCCTACAATGAGCAGTTCTTC. Residues: CASSFSSYNEQFF.

This clone was recorded a few times. The chain joins TRBV5-4 to TRBJ2-3, with no clear D. The ends were cut back, 2 bases at V and 6 bases at J, with 4 bases in the middle. Germline lookup yields CDR1 SGHNT and CDR2 YYREEE (reference sequence). CDR3 length equals 11 residues. This CDR3 is CASSFLDTQYF. The CDR3 DNA sequence: TGTGCCAGCAGCTTTTTGGATACGCAGTATTTT.

This clone was counted a few times. This chain links TRBV18 with TRBJ2-5, with 8 nucleotides matching TRBD1. The germline gives CDR1 KGHSH, CDR2 LQKENI. The CDR3 totals 15 residues. J gave up 5 bases and V 3 bases, and 8 bases lay outside the gene matches. The CDR3, as DNA: TGTGCCAGCTCACCTACCTTGGACAGGGCTGAGACCCAGTACTTC. Translating gives CASSPTLDRAETQYF.

The genes are TRBV2 and TRBJ2-7, with a possible D match to TRBD1 (6 bases). Trimming took 4 bases from V and 5 from J, leaving 15 bases between them. Germline-derived CDR1 and CDR2 are SNHLY and FYNNEI. This CDR3 has 14 residues. This CDR3 is CASSVPPNRDEQYF. The DNA for the CDR3 is TGTGCCAGCAGTGTACCCCCCAACAGGGACGAGCAGTACTTC.

The count of this clone is one. This rearrangement joins TRBV19 to TRBJ2-5; D may be TRBD2 (6 bases). The V gene's germline CDR1 is LNHDA and CDR2 SQIVND (reference sequence). Trimming pared 5 bases from V and 1 base from J, leaving 14 bases between. CDR3 length: 15 residues. The CDR3: CASSGTSTGQETQYF. CDR3 DNA: TGTGCCAGTAGTGGAACTAGCACTGGCCAAGAGACCCAGTACTTC.

This chain connects TRBV28 to TRBJ2-1; no clear D gene. V was trimmed by 2 bases and J by 9 bases, leaving 14 bases between them. In germline, CDR1 is MDHEN, CDR2 SYDVKM. This CDR3 has 14 amino acids. DNA for the CDR3: TGTGCCAGCAGTTTAGGGCAGATGATCGGTGAGCAGTTCTTC. Its protein product is CASSLGQMIGEQFF.

This CDR3 reads CASSLDRGGEQYF. The CDR3 nucleotides are TGCGCCAGCAGCTTGGACCGGGGTGGGGAGCAGTACTTC. The chain is built from TRBV5-1 and TRBJ2-7; D is perhaps TRBD2 (5 bases). Deletions cut 0 bases from V and 7 bases from J, with 11 bases between. Looked up from germline, CDR1 is SGHRS and CDR2 is YFSETQ. This CDR3 has 13 residues.

The chain carries TRBV7-9 and TRBJ1-2; D perhaps matches TRBD1 (6 bases). This CDR3 contains 13 residues. Germline lookup yields CDR1 SEHNR and CDR2 FQNEAQ (reference sequence). V was shortened by 3 bases and J by 8 bases, with 13 bases between the two germline ends. The CDR3 region has the DNA TGTGCCAGCAGCTTTAGGCAGGGGAACGGCTACACCTTC. Protein sequence: CASSFRQGNGYTF.

The chain combines TRBV7-2 with TRBJ1-5; D is ambiguous. V was shortened by 4 bases and J by 0 bases, with 13 bases between the two germline ends. The CDR3 is 16 residues long. CDR1 and CDR2 (germline): SGHTA, FQGNSA. CDR3 loop: CASSSLGVYSNQPQHF. DNA for the CDR3: TGTGCCAGCAGCTCCCTGGGCGTTTATAGCAATCAGCCCCAGCATTTT.

This clone was seen only once. The chain carries TRBV19 and TRBJ1-1; D unclear. Trimming took 6 bases from V and 0 from J, leaving 11 bases between them. Germline V gene lookup returns CDR1 LNHDA and CDR2 SQIVND (reference sequence). CDR3 size: 14 residues. Here the CDR3 DNA reads TGTGCCAGTAGAAACAGAAGTATGAACACTGAAGCTTTCTTT. This encodes CASRNRSMNTEAFF.

The rearrangement uses TRBV29-1 and TRBJ1-1, with D perhaps matching TRBD1 (5 bases). CDR1 is SQVTM, CDR2 ANQGSEA, per germline. The CDR3 sequence is 13 residues long. The V gene lost 7 bases and the J gene lost 2 bases, with 14 bases spanning the gap. The CDR3 loop is CSGHQGLNTEAFF. The CDR3 DNA reads as TGCAGCGGCCACCAGGGACTCAACACTGAAGCTTTCTTT.

This clone showed up just a few times. The V call is TRBV6-1, the J call TRBJ2-7, with unresolved D. Germline loops: CDR1 MNHNS, CDR2 SASEGT. This CDR3 is 10 amino acids long. With 4 bases removed from V and 2 bases from J, the gap between germline ends came to 0 bases. The CDR3 DNA reads as TGTGCCAGCAGTGCCTACGAGCAGTACTTC. This encodes CASSAYEQYF.